This T cell receptor (beta chain) was captured by sequencing in a study of vaccination and CD4 T cells after COVID-19. Study at large: Each enrolled participant received a two-dose regimen of either BNT162b2 or mRNA-1273 vaccine. Post-vaccination specimens were collected at a median of about 70 days following dose two (range 14 to 241).

Sequencing of the DNA from cultured CD4+ T cells was carried out with the Oncomine TCR Beta short-read assay. TCRdb passed the PCR reads through MiXCR, listing each CDR3 protein once. The table records approximately 21,000 distinct CDR3 sequences, 26% of them present only once. Notes on this clonotype: Its antigen remains unknown.

The treatment denotes: roughly 10-day PBMC culture with coronavirus spike peptide pools or control peptides (ViraFEST assay). Fewer than 2.5 million PBMCs went into each well for culture with around 9.2 IU/ml IL-2 and 10 ug/ml peptide pools. There are 11 residues in the CDR3. Deletions cut 6 bases from V and 6 bases from J, with 6 bases between. The V and J genes are TRBV12-3 or TRBV12-4 and TRBJ2-4; D gene uncertain. The sample consisted of cultured CD4+ T cells from blood. The source is a human donor with COVID-19. As DNA, the CDR3 is TGTGCCAGCAGCCTGGGAAACATTCAGTACTTC. This codes for CASSLGNIQYF.